The sequence of this T cell receptor beta chain was determined in a study of regulatory T cells in long-lasting Graves disease. Study observations and caveats: Thyroid tissue was not studied; only peripheral blood was. TRBV28, TRBJ1-2 and TRBJ2-5 emerged as the favored segments in persistent disease.

Of note for this clonotype: What it recognizes is unknown.

Documented time point: persistent/refractory GD, antithyroid drugs over 5 years with positive TRAb. RNA extracted from PBMCs served as the sequencing template. Each of the patients was recruited from an endocrinology department situated in Xi'an, China. The CDR3 totals 15 residues. Germline V gives CDR1 SGHDT, CDR2 YYEEEE. The V gene lost 3 bases and the J gene lost 8 bases, with 21 bases spanning the gap. Through Arm-PCR of CDR3 regions and iRepertoire HTBI primers, TCR beta libraries were built. TCRdb reprocessed the multiplex PCR reads via MiXCR and lists one record per CDR3 protein. The table includes roughly 400,000 distinct CDR3 sequences, around a fifth detected once.

The chain has TRBV5-6 and TRBJ2-7; TRBD2 is a possible D gene (5 bases). This receptor was taken from a female donor with Graves disease. The source was peripheral blood mononuclear cells (PBMCs), collected when the disease was refractory, from a patient treated with antithyroid drugs. In DNA form, the CDR3 reads TGTGCCAGCAGCTCGTTCTGGAGGACCGAGAGTCAGCAGTACTTC. Translating it yields CASSSFWRTESQQYF.